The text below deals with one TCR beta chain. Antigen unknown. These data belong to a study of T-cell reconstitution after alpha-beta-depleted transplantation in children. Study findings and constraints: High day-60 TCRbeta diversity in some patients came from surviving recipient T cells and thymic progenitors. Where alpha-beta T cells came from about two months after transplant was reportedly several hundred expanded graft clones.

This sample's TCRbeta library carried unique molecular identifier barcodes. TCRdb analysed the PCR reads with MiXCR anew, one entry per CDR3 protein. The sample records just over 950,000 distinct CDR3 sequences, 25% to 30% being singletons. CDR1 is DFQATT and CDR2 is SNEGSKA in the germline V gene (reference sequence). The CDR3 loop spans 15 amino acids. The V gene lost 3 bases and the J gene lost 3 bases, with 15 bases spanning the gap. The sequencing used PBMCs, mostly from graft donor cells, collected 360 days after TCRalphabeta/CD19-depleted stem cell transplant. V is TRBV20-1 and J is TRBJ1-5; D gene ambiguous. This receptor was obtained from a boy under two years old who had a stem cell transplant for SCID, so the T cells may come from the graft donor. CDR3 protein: CSARLARGPNQPQHF. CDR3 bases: TGCAGTGCTAGGTTGGCCAGAGGACCCAATCAGCCCCAGCATTTT.